Below, 21 T cell receptor beta chains from the same sample are listed, as sequenced in a study of neoadjuvant anti-PD-1 for oral cavity cancer (TCRdb year 2021). To prepare the library, the immunoSEQ multiplex PCR assay was applied. In TCRdb, the immuneACCESS table is reduced to in-frame sequences with V and J assigned. These tables do not hold every clone; where another copy was compared, an unresolved V gene accounts for under half, and the others remain unexplained. This sample holds about 7,800 clones; nearly 70% were observed only once. The ten largest make up about 3% of the sample. Sample time point, as interpreted from the label and publication: after neoadjuvant nivolumab, at surgical resection. The starting material was PBMCs, obtained after nivolumab (anti-PD-1) treatment. These receptors were obtained from a person aged 40 to 85 with oral cavity squamous cell carcinoma.

V usage is TRBV2 and J usage is TRBJ1-6, with D possibly being TRBD1 (6 bases). Germline V lookup: CDR1 SNHLY, CDR2 FYNNEI. The V end was cut by 7 bases, the J end by 3 bases, with 10 bases between. The CDR3 is made up of 14 amino acids. CDR3 DNA sequence: TGTGCCAGCATGAGGGGGGACTATAATTCACCCCTCCACTTT. It translates to CASMRGDYNSPLHF.

The chain joins TRBV2 to TRBJ1-1; D is uncertain. The V and J ends lost 6 bases and 1 base respectively, with 9 bases between them. The V gene's germline CDR1 is SNHLY and CDR2 FYNNEI. The CDR3 covers 13 residues. CDR3 residues: CASRAGRNTEAFF. Here the CDR3 DNA reads TGTGCCAGCAGGGCGGGAAGGAACACTGAAGCTTTCTTT.

V usage is TRBV5-1 and J usage is TRBJ1-1, with a weak D call TRBD1 (6 bases). CDR1 and CDR2 from the germline V gene are SGHRS and YFSETQ. The CDR3 consists of 13 residues. V was trimmed by 0 bases and J by 4 bases, leaving 7 bases between them. The CDR3 DNA follows: TGCGCCAGCAGCTTGGGAGGGGGCACTGAAGCTTTCTTT. Amino acids: CASSLGGGTEAFF. The whole variable domain, remainder taken from reference TRBV5-1 and TRBJ1-1, is KAGVTQTPRYLIKTRGQQVTLSCSPISGHRSVSWYQQTPGQGLQFLFEYFSETQRNKGNFPGRFSGRQFSNSRSEMNVSTLELGDSALYLCASSLGGGTEAFFGQGTRLTVV.

This clone has a handful of counts. This chain uses TRBV6-5 with TRBJ1-6; 10 bases are shared with TRBD1. J lost 9 bases, V lost 5 bases, and 7 bases had no gene match. The CDR3 is 15 amino acids. Per the germline V gene, CDR1 is MNHEY and CDR2 is SVGAGI. The CDR3 loop reads CASSKPGQGFSPLHF. CDR3 DNA sequence: TGTGCCAGCAGTAAGCCGGGACAGGGGTTTTCACCCCTCCACTTT.

For the CDR3, the DNA is TGTGCCAGCAGCACGGGACAGGAGGGGATCTATGGCTACACCTTC. Protein sequence: CASSTGQEGIYGYTF. V usage is TRBV7-9 and J usage is TRBJ1-2; 8 bases match TRBD1. CDR3 length: 15 amino acids. Germline loops: CDR1 SEHNR, CDR2 FQNEAQ (reference sequence). Losses at the gene ends were 5 bases for V and 4 bases for J; bases not matched to a gene: 9.

J is TRBJ2-7 and V is TRBV7-9, with a possible D match to TRBD1 (6 bases). V lost 5 bases and J lost 4, with 9 bases in between. This CDR3 has 12 residues. In germline, CDR1 is SEHNR, CDR2 FQNEAQ (reference sequence). For the CDR3, the DNA is TGTGCCAGCAGCCCTACAGGGTACGAGCAGTACTTC. This gives the protein CASSPTGYEQYF.

The V call is TRBV29-1, the J call TRBJ1-1; D is undetermined. V dropped 3 bases and J dropped 5 bases, with 13 bases sitting between them. This CDR3 comprises 13 residues. Germline V CDR1 and CDR2: SQVTM, ANQGSEA. CDR3: CSVESRVSTEAFF. The DNA for the CDR3 is TGCAGCGTTGAGTCCCGAGTCAGTACTGAAGCTTTCTTT.

This chain links TRBV30 with TRBJ2-7; D gene uncertain. The CDR3 sequence is 13 residues long. CDR1 is GTSNPN and CDR2 is SVGIG in the germline V gene (reference sequence). The ends were cut back, 0 bases at V and 9 bases at J, with 15 bases in the middle. CDR3 nucleotides: TGTGCCTGGAGTGTAGGGCTCTCTAGTGGGCAGTACTTC. Amino acids: CAWSVGLSSGQYF. Full variable domain (rest looked up from reference TRBV30 and TRBJ2-7): SQTIHQWPATLVQPVGSPLSLECTVEGTSNPNLYWYRQAAGRGLQLLFYSVGIGQISSEVPQNLSASRPQDRQFILSSKKLLLSDSGFYLCAWSVGLSSGQYFGPGTRLTVT.

This chain connects TRBV27 to TRBJ1-5, with D perhaps matching TRBD1 (6 bases). In germline, CDR1 is MNHEY, CDR2 SMNVEV (reference sequence). The CDR3 consists of 14 residues. Trimming removed 5 bases at V and 11 bases at J, with 19 bases between. The CDR3 nucleotides read TGTGCCAGCAGTCCACAACAGGGTTTAGGAGCCCAGCATTTT. This gives the protein CASSPQQGLGAQHF.

The chain recombines TRBV6-5 with TRBJ1-2, with D maybe TRBD1 (6 bases). The CDR3 runs to 14 residues. CDR1 is MNHEY and CDR2 is SVGAGI in the germline V gene. Trimming cost V 6 bases and J 1 base, with 12 bases left between them. CDR3 protein: CASRTTQGNYGYTF. CDR3 nucleotides: TGTGCCAGCAGGACGACACAGGGTAACTATGGCTACACCTTC.

The chain uses TRBV11-2 and TRBJ2-2; tentative D call: TRBD1 (6 bases). From germline, CDR1 is SGHAT and CDR2 FQNNGV. This CDR3 spans 12 amino acids. Between the trimmed V and J ends, which lost 4 bases and 7 bases, there was a span of 7 bases. The CDR3 nucleotides read TGTGCCAGCAGCTCAGGGGTCGGGGAGCTGTTTTTT. It codes for CASSSGVGELFF.

The gene calls are TRBV9 and TRBJ1-1; D is undetermined. Looked up from germline, CDR1 is SGDLS and CDR2 is YYNGEE. Between the trimmed V and J ends, which lost 0 bases and 5 bases, there was a span of 11 bases. This CDR3 contains 14 residues. The CDR3 loop reads CASSVGQDGTEAFF. CDR3 nucleotide sequence: TGTGCCAGCAGCGTAGGGCAGGATGGTACTGAAGCTTTCTTT.

This chain joins TRBV30 and TRBJ2-6; tentatively, D is TRBD2 (6 bases). Germline V gene lookup returns CDR1 GTSNPN and CDR2 SVGIG (reference sequence). This CDR3 comprises 16 residues. V lost 4 bases and J lost 3, with 16 bases in between. CDR3 sequence reads: CAWNLLGGSGANVLTF. The CDR3 DNA is TGTGCCTGGAACCTGCTGGGAGGCAGTGGGGCCAACGTCCTGACTTTC.

V is TRBV10-3 and J is TRBJ2-3; 8 bases are shared with TRBD1. Germline V gene sequence: CDR1 ENHRY, CDR2 SYGVKD. V gave up 6 bases and J gave up 2 bases; unmatched junction bases: 7. This CDR3 contains 15 residues. The CDR3 DNA reads as TGTGCCATCAGAAGATTGACAGGGGTCACAGATACGCAGTATTTT. It yields the protein CAIRRLTGVTDTQYF.

V is TRBV9 and J is TRBJ2-5; D may correspond to TRBD1 or TRBD2 (5 bases each). The CDR3 loop spans 13 amino acids. Deletions cut 4 bases from V and 12 bases from J, with 19 bases between. Germline lookup yields CDR1 SGDLS and CDR2 YYNGEE. CDR3 sequence: CASSPHPRDGEYF. The CDR3 DNA is TGTGCCAGCAGCCCCCACCCCCGGGACGGGGAGTACTTC.

V gene TRBV6-4 combines with J gene TRBJ1-5; a weak D match, TRBD1 (6 bases). CDR1 is MRHNA and CDR2 is SNTAGT in the germline V gene. V was shortened by 10 bases and J by 0 bases, with 16 bases between the two germline ends. The CDR3 runs 15 residues. In DNA, the CDR3 is TGTGCCAACAGGGCCGGAGTAAATAGCAATCAGCCCCAGCATTTT. Translation gives CANRAGVNSNQPQHF.

The V and J genes are TRBV19 and TRBJ1-4, with D possibly TRBD1 on 6 matching bases. The germline V and J ends were trimmed by 8 bases and 4 bases, with 14 bases remaining between them. The germline V gene has CDR1 LNHDA and CDR2 SQIVND (reference sequence). The CDR3 loop spans 14 amino acids. CDR3: CASQHGTSNEKLFF. CDR3 nucleotides: TGTGCCAGTCAGCATGGGACAAGTAATGAAAAACTGTTTTTT. Drawing the rest from reference TRBV19 and TRBJ1-4, the complete variable domain is DGGITQSPKYLFRKEGQNVTLSCEQNLNHDAMYWYRQDPGQGLRLIYYSQIVNDFQKGDIAEGYSVSREKKESFPLTVTSAQKNPTAFYLCASQHGTSNEKLFFGSGTQLSVL.

The chain links TRBV6-5 to TRBJ1-5; unclear D gene. Trimming took 5 bases from V and 6 from J, leaving 8 bases between them. In germline, CDR1 is MNHEY, CDR2 SVGAGI. CDR3 length: 12 amino acids. CDR3: CASSTEGQPQHF. The DNA of the CDR3 is TGTGCCAGCAGTACTGAGGGTCAGCCCCAGCATTTT.

This chain links TRBV15 with TRBJ1-2; the D is unclear. The CDR3 extends over 13 amino acids. V dropped 0 bases and J dropped 4 bases, with 6 bases sitting between them. CDR1 and CDR2 (germline): LNHNV, YYDKDF (reference sequence). CDR3 loop: CATSREHTYGYTF. The CDR3 nucleotides read TGTGCCACCAGCAGAGAACATACCTATGGCTACACCTTC.

This chain uses TRBV25-1 with TRBJ2-7; no clear D. Trimming took 4 bases from V and 3 from J, leaving 13 bases between them. The CDR3 loop spans 14 amino acids. CDR1 and CDR2 from the germline V gene are MGHDK and SYGVNS. CDR3 region: CASSVDFSDYEQYF. DNA of the CDR3: TGTGCCAGCAGTGTAGATTTCAGCGACTACGAGCAGTACTTC.

This clone has just a few counts. This chain's CDR3 is CASSKNGGNQPQHF. As DNA, the CDR3 is TGTGCCAGCAGTAAAAATGGGGGCAATCAGCCCCAGCATTTT. V gene TRBV2 combines with J gene TRBJ1-5; D is undetermined. This CDR3 spans 14 amino acids. Looked up from germline, CDR1 is SNHLY and CDR2 is FYNNEI. Trimming cost V 5 bases and J 2 bases, with 10 bases left between them.